This paragraph covers one T cell receptor (beta chain) sequence. Antigen specificity is unknown. The data were obtained in a study of blood T cells in healthy people across ages. Total RNA, at least 6 micrograms per sample, was extracted from PBMCs. Study-level findings and limits: The fall in TCR beta diversity per million T cells was roughly linear with age.

V lost 5 bases and J lost 0, with 17 bases in between. The CDR3 spans 16 residues. CDR1 and CDR2 from the germline V gene are DFQATT and SNEGSKA (reference sequence). Sample-barcoded 5' priming and a J-beta primer mix drove a second PCR of about 6 to 12 cycles. One entry per CDR3 protein, called by TCRdb with MiXCR from the 5' RACE reads. The sample yields roughly 1,500,000 distinct CDR3 sequences, roughly a third seen once. The clonotype originates from a woman aged 30 to 39 in good health. Material for sequencing was blood. The chain links TRBV20-1 to TRBJ2-1; D call uncertain. The CDR3 nucleotides read TGCAGTGCTCTTCTTCGCGGAGATAGCTCCTACAATGAGCAGTTCTTC. This gives the protein CSALLRGDSSYNEQFF.